The 26 T cell receptor beta chains below all came from one sample that was sequenced in a study of shared clonotypes between healthy human individuals. Produced via immunoSEQ multiplex PCR; TCRdb's table is partial and in-frame only. This table has 2 million to 2.5 million clones, 85% to 95% appearing once. Sequenced material: naive CD4+ T cells sorted from blood. As to subset: CD45RA+ positively selected. These receptors were obtained from a young man in good health.

The J gene is TRBJ1-2, the V gene TRBV18; D is undetermined. CDR3 size: 14 residues. V was shortened by 1 base and J by 4 bases, with 10 bases between the two germline ends. Per the germline V gene, CDR1 is KGHSH and CDR2 is LQKENI. CDR3 sequence reads: CASSPLGEPYGYTF. As DNA, the CDR3 is TGTGCCAGCTCACCACTCGGGGAACCCTATGGCTACACCTTC.

The rearrangement joins TRBV5-1 to TRBJ2-7, with a possible D match to TRBD1 (6 bases). This CDR3 spans 13 amino acids. Germline loops: CDR1 SGHRS, CDR2 YFSETQ. V lost 7 bases and J lost 0, with 11 bases in between. The CDR3 DNA is TGCGCCAGCCGTAGGGACAACTCCTACGAGCAGTACTTC. Its translation is CASRRDNSYEQYF. The full variable domain, its missing parts supplied by reference TRBV5-1 and TRBJ2-7, is KAGVTQTPRYLIKTRGQQVTLSCSPISGHRSVSWYQQTPGQGLQFLFEYFSETQRNKGNFPGRFSGRQFSNSRSEMNVSTLELGDSALYLCASRRDNSYEQYFGPGTRLTVT.

This rearrangement joins TRBV15 to TRBJ2-5; D is possibly TRBD1 or TRBD2 (7 bases each). Per the germline V gene, CDR1 is LNHNV and CDR2 is YYDKDF (reference sequence). The length of the CDR3 is 14 residues. V lost 11 bases to trimming and J lost 5 bases, with 21 bases between them. CDR3 protein: CASSGGGPSETQYF. CDR3 bases: TGTGCCTCCTCAGGGGGAGGGCCCTCGGAGACCCAGTACTTC.

As to this clone: Other DNA sequences in the same sample also yield this CDR3. This chain uses TRBV5-1 with TRBJ1-3, with D perhaps matching TRBD1 (5 bases). CDR1 is SGHRS and CDR2 is YFSETQ in the germline V gene. The length of the CDR3 is 15 residues. V was cut by 4 bases and J by 0 bases, with 11 bases left in between. CDR3 loop: CASSPGQSSGNTIYF. CDR3 in DNA: TGCGCCAGCAGCCCCGGACAATCCTCTGGAAACACCATATATTTT.

This chain links TRBV10-3 with TRBJ2-7; TRBD2 aligns across 7 bases. This CDR3 has 17 amino acids. The J segment lost 4 bases and the V segment lost 0 bases, leaving 12 bases of the junction unmatched. Germline V CDR1 and CDR2: ENHRY, SYGVKD. The CDR3 loop is CAISESLSRFGRYEQYF. DNA of the CDR3: TGTGCCATCAGTGAGTCATTGTCTCGCTTCGGGAGGTACGAGCAGTACTTC.

This clone was picked up a small number of times. V is TRBV27 and J is TRBJ1-5; the D is unclear. This CDR3 has 14 amino acids. V was shortened by 0 bases and J by 6 bases, with 9 bases between the two germline ends. Germline CDR1 MNHEY, CDR2 SMNVEV (reference sequence). CDR3 nucleotides: TGTGCCAGCAGTTTATCGAGAGCAGGTCAGCCCCAGCATTTT. Its translation: CASSLSRAGQPQHF.

This clone was seen only a few times. Other DNA sequences in the sample encode the same CDR3. The J gene is TRBJ1-5, the V gene TRBV7-9, with D perhaps TRBD1 (6 bases). The CDR3 runs 12 residues. V gave up 5 bases and J gave up 7 bases, with 9 bases separating them. Per germline, CDR1 SEHNR and CDR2 FQNEAQ (reference sequence). The CDR3: CASSLGGQPQHF. In DNA, the CDR3 is TGTGCCAGCAGCCTGGGGGGCCAGCCCCAGCATTTT.

This chain joins TRBV11-2 and TRBJ2-5, with 8 bases that match TRBD1. Germline trimming cut 1 base from V and 8 bases from J; bases unmatched to any gene: 15. Germline V lookup: CDR1 SGHAT, CDR2 FQNNGV. CDR3 size: 17 residues. CDR3 nucleotide sequence: TGTGCCAGCAGCTTAGTTCCCCAGGGGGCCCGAATTAATACCCAGTACTTC. Its translation is CASSLVPQGARINTQYF.

This clone was counted once. This chain links TRBV28 with TRBJ2-1, with 10 positions matching TRBD2. This CDR3 has 15 amino acids. CDR1 MDHEN and CDR2 SYDVKM come from the germline V gene. V lost 6 bases to trimming and J lost 4 bases; unmatched junction nucleotides: 6. CDR3 in amino acids: CASRHSGGLYNEQFF. The CDR3 DNA reads as TGTGCCAGCAGACATAGCGGGGGGCTATACAATGAGCAGTTCTTC.

On this clone itself: Other DNA sequences from this sample encode an identical CDR3 as well. The chain has TRBV18 and TRBJ2-7, with TRBD1 matching 9 bases. V shed 1 base and J 5 bases; nucleotides not matched to a gene: 6. This CDR3 region has 15 residues. The germline CDR1 and CDR2 sequences are KGHSH and LQKENI. CDR3 in DNA: TGTGCCAGCTCACCACTAGGACAGGGGACCAACGAGCAGTACTTC. Translating gives CASSPLGQGTNEQYF.

The rearrangement uses TRBV28 and TRBJ2-2; 7 nucleotides match TRBD2. Losses at the gene ends were 5 bases for V and 0 bases for J; bases not matched to a gene: 6. CDR3 size: 16 residues. Germline values: CDR1 MDHEN, CDR2 SYDVKM. CDR3 region: CASSPGTTANTGELFF. The CDR3 nucleotides read TGTGCCAGCAGTCCCGGGACTACCGCGAACACCGGGGAGCTGTTTTTT.

This clone was observed once. The J gene is TRBJ1-4, the V gene TRBV2; no firm D call. This CDR3 is built from 13 residues. Trimming removed 3 bases from V and 4 bases from J, with 6 bases in between. Germline V gives CDR1 SNHLY, CDR2 FYNNEI. The CDR3 DNA reads as TGTGCCAGCAGTGACGGCCTTAATGAAAAACTGTTTTTT. This codes for CASSDGLNEKLFF.

The rearrangement joins TRBV5-1 to TRBJ1-6, with TRBD1 matching over 10 bases. Germline V lookup: CDR1 SGHRS, CDR2 YFSETQ. The CDR3 is 15 amino acids. V trimming: 5 bases; J trimming: 10 bases; junction bases outside the gene matches: 9. CDR3 amino acids: CASRHGQGVQSPLHF. The CDR3 bases are TGCGCCAGCAGGCATGGACAGGGGGTACAATCACCCCTCCACTTT.

J is TRBJ2-5 and V is TRBV2; D assignment may be TRBD1 or TRBD2 (5 bases each). There are 15 residues in the CDR3. The germline V gene encodes CDR1 SNHLY and CDR2 FYNNEI. Trimming took 2 bases from V and 2 from J, leaving 12 bases between them. The CDR3, as DNA: TGTGCCAGCAGTGAACACGGGACGGGACAAGAGACCCAGTACTTC. Translated, it gives CASSEHGTGQETQYF.

The J gene is TRBJ2-3, the V gene TRBV4-1; D gene uncertain. The V gene lost 8 bases and the J gene lost 1 base, with 22 bases spanning the gap. Germline CDR1 reads MGHRA; CDR2 reads YSYEKL. The CDR3 runs 17 residues. This CDR3 reads CASSRIYGEARTDTQYF. CDR3 DNA sequence: TGCGCCAGCTCCCGGATTTATGGTGAAGCCCGCACAGATACGCAGTATTTT.

The chain couples TRBV7-9 to TRBJ1-5; no firm D call. V lost 1 base to trimming and J lost 0 bases, with 7 bases between them. Germline loops: CDR1 SEHNR, CDR2 FQNEAQ (reference sequence). The CDR3 spans 15 residues. The CDR3 DNA sequence: TGTGCCAGCAGCTTAGACGGAACTAGCAATCAGCCCCAGCATTTT. Translated: CASSLDGTSNQPQHF.

J is TRBJ2-6 and V is TRBV5-6, with D maybe TRBD1 (5 bases). CDR1 SGHDT and CDR2 YYEEEE come from the germline V gene. This CDR3 is built from 15 residues. The V gene lost 3 bases and the J gene lost 1 base, with 8 bases spanning the gap. The CDR3 DNA follows: TGTGCCAGCAGCTCCCGACAGTCTGGGGCCAACGTCCTGACTTTC. This gives the protein CASSSRQSGANVLTF.

Many counts were recorded for this clone. V and J are TRBV18 and TRBJ1-3; D is uncertain. Per germline, CDR1 KGHSH and CDR2 LQKENI. Trimming shortened V by 0 bases and J by 4 bases, and 4 bases separated the two germline ends. This CDR3 comprises 13 residues. CDR3 protein: CASSPPTGNTIYF. DNA of the CDR3: TGTGCCAGCTCACCACCGACAGGAAACACCATATATTTT.

The genes are TRBV2 and TRBJ2-3, with D possibly TRBD2 on 6 matching bases. Germline loops: CDR1 SNHLY, CDR2 FYNNEI. The CDR3 length is 13 residues. V lost 9 bases and J lost 2, with 12 bases in between. The CDR3 nucleotides are TGTGCCAGGGGGGGTGTTTCCACAGATACGCAGTATTTT. Translation gives CARGGVSTDTQYF. Using reference TRBV2 and TRBJ2-3 for the parts outside the CDR3, the full variable domain is EPEVTQTPSHQVTQMGQEVILRCVPISNHLYFYWYRQILGQKVEFLVSFYNNEISEKSEIFDDQFSVERPDGSNFTLKIRSTKLEDSAMYFCARGGVSTDTQYFGPGTRLTVL.

The table lists this clone with a few counts. The chain employs TRBV5-1 and TRBJ2-4, with 14 bases that match TRBD2. This CDR3 region has 18 residues. V shed 3 bases, J shed 8 bases, and the junction held 13 bases outside the gene matches. Germline CDR1 is SGHRS and CDR2 is YFSETQ. CDR3: CASSSGQGLAGVRDIQYF. The CDR3 DNA is TGCGCCAGCAGCTCCGGCCAGGGACTAGCGGGAGTAAGAGACATTCAGTACTTC.

The V gene is TRBV6-6, the J gene TRBJ1-2; 8 bases match TRBD1. The CDR3 extends over 14 amino acids. Germline assignment: CDR1 MNHNY and CDR2 SVGAGI (reference sequence). Germline trimming cut 7 bases from V and 6 bases from J; bases unmatched to any gene: 10. CDR3 DNA: TGTGCCAGCAAACCAGGGGCAGGGGGCGATGGCTACACCTTC. Translation: CASKPGAGGDGYTF.

The chain has TRBV4-3 and TRBJ2-3; D unclear. CDR3 length equals 16 residues. The V end lost 1 base, the J end lost 2 bases, and 13 bases lay between the germline ends. From germline, CDR1 is LGHNA and CDR2 YSLEER. The DNA of the CDR3 is TGCGCCAGCAGCCAAGCTATTGGGCGGTACACAGATACGCAGTATTTT. It specifies CASSQAIGRYTDTQYF.

This clone showed up just once. The chain links TRBV7-2 to TRBJ2-1; no clear D gene. The ends were cut back, 1 base at V and 8 bases at J, with 9 bases in the middle. Germline lookup yields CDR1 SGHTA and CDR2 FQGNSA. The CDR3 extends over 13 amino acids. In nucleotides, the CDR3 is TGTGCCAGCAGCTTAGAAGGGATCCATGAGCAGTTCTTC. This codes for CASSLEGIHEQFF.

The V gene is TRBV10-1, the J gene TRBJ2-7, with TRBD2 as a possible D gene (6 bases). V lost 3 bases, J lost 5 bases, and 14 bases lay in between. Germline CDR1 reads WNHNN; CDR2 reads SYGVQD (reference sequence). The CDR3 loop spans 14 amino acids. Here the CDR3 reads CASSDNSGSHEQYF. CDR3 nucleotides: TGCGCCAGCAGTGATAATTCCGGGAGCCACGAGCAGTACTTC.

This chain links TRBV7-9 with TRBJ2-5, with a possible D match to TRBD1 (6 bases). The V gene lost 5 bases and the J gene lost 5 bases, with 15 bases spanning the gap. CDR1 is SEHNR and CDR2 is FQNEAQ in the germline V gene (reference sequence). This CDR3 has 14 residues. The CDR3 is CASSPDSGRETQYF. The CDR3, as DNA: TGTGCCAGCAGCCCGGACAGTGGTCGGGAGACCCAGTACTTC.

J is TRBJ2-7 and V is TRBV5-1; 8 bases map to TRBD2. Germline loops: CDR1 SGHRS, CDR2 YFSETQ. This CDR3 region has 14 residues. V gave up 2 bases and J gave up 0 bases; unmatched junction bases: 1. CDR3 loop: CASSFSGTSYEQYF. The CDR3 DNA reads TGCGCCAGCAGCTTTAGCGGGACCTCCTACGAGCAGTACTTC.